This T cell receptor beta chain was recorded in a study of blood T cell repertoires in COVID-19. About the study: Samples taken during acute and convalescent COVID-19 were collected in the United States, Italy and Spain. From T cells, B-cell-depleted T cells, or PBMCs came the material, which was cDNA or gDNA.

This CDR3 has 14 residues. From germline, CDR1 is SGDLS and CDR2 YYNGEE. Trimming stripped 1 base from V and 9 bases from J, with 11 bases between. This clone was seen a few times. In the original processing: Nucleated cell number was recorded as an estimate derived from reference gene primer amplification. Libraries were prepared by immunoSEQ multiplex PCR; TCRdb keeps only in-frame clonotypes and omits some of them. That table gives V, J and clone size, and the DNA gave D and trimming. This sample has roughly 70,000 clones, with approximately 78% found just once. Sequencing input: peripheral blood. This receptor was obtained from a woman over 75 with active or convalescent COVID-19. The V gene is TRBV9, the J gene TRBJ1-6; weak D call: TRBD1 (6 bases). CDR3 sequence: CASSVMQGSSPLHF. The CDR3 nucleotides read TGTGCCAGCAGCGTAATGCAGGGGAGTTCACCCCTCCACTTT. The whole variable domain, filled in from reference TRBV9 and TRBJ1-6, reads DSGVTQTPKHLITATGQRVTLRCSPRSGDLSVYWYQQSLDQGLQFLIQYYNGEERAKGNILERFSAQQFPDLHSELNLSSLELGDSALYFCASSVMQGSSPLHFGNGTRLTVT.